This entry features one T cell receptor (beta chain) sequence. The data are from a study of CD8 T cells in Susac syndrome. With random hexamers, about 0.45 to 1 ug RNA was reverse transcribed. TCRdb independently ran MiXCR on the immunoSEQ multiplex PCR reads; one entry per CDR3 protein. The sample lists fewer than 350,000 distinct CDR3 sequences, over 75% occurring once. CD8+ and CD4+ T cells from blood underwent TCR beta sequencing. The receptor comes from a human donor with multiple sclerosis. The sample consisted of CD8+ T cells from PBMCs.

DNA for the CDR3: TGTGCCAGTACCTCCCGGTGGGGTGACACTGAAGCTTTCTTT. Translating gives CASTSRWGDTEAFF. This rearrangement joins TRBV19 to TRBJ1-1; D is ambiguous. V was clipped by 7 bases and J by 3 bases, with 15 bases between them. The CDR3 loop spans 14 amino acids. Germline loops: CDR1 LNHDA, CDR2 SQIVND (reference sequence). Combining the CDR3 with reference TRBV19 and TRBJ1-1 gives the whole variable domain DGGITQSPKYLFRKEGQNVTLSCEQNLNHDAMYWYRQDPGQGLRLIYYSQIVNDFQKGDIAEGYSVSREKKESFPLTVTSAQKNPTAFYLCASTSRWGDTEAFFGQGTRLTVV.